The 28 T cell receptor beta chains given below trace back to one sample, sequenced in a study of OX40 agonist ivuxolimab in advanced cancers. Sequencing used immunoSEQ multiplex PCR; TCRdb keeps in-frame clones, though not all of them. The table lists about 47,000 clones, approximately 86% of them singletons. This material consisted of CD4+ or CD8+ T cells sorted from blood, taken in a trial of the OX40 agonist ivuxolimab. The receptors were gathered from an adult with an advanced solid tumor such as melanoma, head and neck, liver or kidney cancer.

J is TRBJ2-7 and V is TRBV5-6; either TRBD1 or TRBD2 may supply D (5 bases each). This CDR3 has 12 residues. Germline V gene lookup returns CDR1 SGHDT and CDR2 YYEEEE. The ends were cut back, 4 bases at V and 3 bases at J, with 8 bases in the middle. CDR3 loop: CASSRDLYEQYF. The CDR3 DNA sequence: TGTGCCAGCAGCCGGGACCTCTACGAGCAGTACTTC.

The gene calls are TRBV29-1 and TRBJ1-1; D gene uncertain. The CDR3 totals 11 residues. Germline values: CDR1 SQVTM, CDR2 ANQGSEA. With 4 bases removed from V and 5 bases from J, the gap between germline ends came to 8 bases. The DNA of the CDR3 is TGCAGCGTTGTGCACGGAACTGAAGCTTTCTTT. It codes for CSVVHGTEAFF.

V usage is TRBV7-8 and J usage is TRBJ2-5, with D possibly being TRBD1 (6 bases). The CDR3 is 14 residues long. CDR1 SGHVS and CDR2 FQNEAQ come from the germline V gene. V shed 6 bases and J shed 5 bases, with 16 bases lying between them. The CDR3 DNA reads TGTGCCAGCAGACCACCTACAGGGACCGAGACCCAGTACTTC. Translation: CASRPPTGTETQYF.

This clone was detected only a few times. J is TRBJ1-2 and V is TRBV7-9; no clear D gene. V lost 1 base, J lost 4 bases, and 4 bases lay in between. The CDR3 totals 12 residues. In germline, CDR1 is SEHNR, CDR2 FQNEAQ (reference sequence). The CDR3 coding sequence is TGTGCCAGCAGCTTAGACAGCTATGGCTACACCTTC. It codes for CASSLDSYGYTF.

This clone turned up a few times. This chain uses TRBV13 with TRBJ2-7; D remains ambiguous. Trimming shortened V by 5 bases and J by 0 bases, and 11 bases separated the two germline ends. The CDR3 has 14 residues. Germline CDR1 reads PRHDT; CDR2 reads FYEKMQ (reference sequence). The CDR3 reads CASSKRHSSYEQYF. As DNA, the CDR3 is TGTGCCAGCAGCAAACGACACAGCTCCTACGAGCAGTACTTC.

V is TRBV29-1 and J is TRBJ2-5; 9 nucleotides line up with TRBD1. This CDR3 contains 13 residues. Germline values: CDR1 SQVTM, CDR2 ANQGSEA. V lost 6 bases and J lost 5; bases outside the gene matches: 7. CDR3 coding DNA: TGCAGCGTAGATACAGGGGGCCAGGAGACCCAGTACTTC. Translating it yields CSVDTGGQETQYF.

V usage is TRBV6-1 and J usage is TRBJ2-1; TRBD2 agrees at 10 bases. The ends lost 2 bases at V and 3 bases at J; junction bases unmatched: 4. The germline V gene has CDR1 MNHNS and CDR2 SASEGT. The CDR3 runs 16 residues. The CDR3 nucleotides read TGTGCCAGCAGTGAAATGCCTAGCGGGAGCTACAATGAGCAGTTCTTC. It specifies CASSEMPSGSYNEQFF.

The chain uses TRBV19 and TRBJ2-7, with D possibly being TRBD1 (5 bases). CDR3 length equals 12 residues. Trimming pared 3 bases from V and 6 bases from J, leaving 9 bases between. Germline-derived CDR1 and CDR2 are LNHDA and SQIVND (reference sequence). The CDR3 DNA is TGTGCCAGTAGTATTTGGGGCGGCGAGCAGTACTTC. It codes for CASSIWGGEQYF.

This rearrangement joins TRBV6-1 to TRBJ1-3; D gene uncertain. Trimming took off 2 bases at V and 2 bases at J, with 4 bases between the two ends. This CDR3 has 13 amino acids. Per germline, CDR1 MNHNS and CDR2 SASEGT. The CDR3 nucleotides are TGTGCCAGCAGTGAACTCCCTGGAAACACCATATATTTT. Amino acids: CASSELPGNTIYF.

The rearrangement links TRBV29-1 to TRBJ2-2, with D possibly matching TRBD2 (5 bases). The germline V gene encodes CDR1 SQVTM and CDR2 ANQGSEA. Trimming took 7 bases from V and 6 from J, leaving 15 bases between them. There are 13 residues in the CDR3. The CDR3 reads CSGDPRRPGELFF. CDR3 nucleotide sequence: TGCAGCGGAGACCCTAGGAGGCCCGGGGAGCTGTTTTTT.

The chain combines TRBV5-1 with TRBJ2-3, with 10 bases aligning to TRBD2. The V segment lost 7 bases and the J segment 6 bases; nucleotides outside the gene matches: 11. This CDR3 region has 15 residues. Germline lookup yields CDR1 SGHRS and CDR2 YFSETQ. CDR3 nucleotides: TGCGCCAGCCGGGCCACTAGCGGGGCCGCTGATACGCAGTATTTT. It codes for CASRATSGAADTQYF.

The chain links TRBV6-6 to TRBJ2-1; D is unclear. Trimming removed 7 bases at V and 8 bases at J, with 15 bases between. The CDR3 covers 13 residues. Germline V gene data show CDR1 as MNHNY and CDR2 as SVGAGI (reference sequence). The CDR3 loop reads CASTAGRWDEQFF. The CDR3 region has the DNA TGTGCCAGCACAGCTGGGCGCTGGGATGAGCAGTTCTTC.

The gene calls are TRBV5-4 and TRBJ1-3; D remains ambiguous. CDR1 and CDR2 from the germline V gene are SGHNT and YYREEE (reference sequence). Trimming removed 4 bases at V and 4 bases at J, with 9 bases between. The CDR3 totals 13 residues. In DNA, the CDR3 is TGTGCCAGCAGCCAGGACTGGGGAAACACCATATATTTT. Its translation: CASSQDWGNTIYF.

The chain is built from TRBV7-2 and TRBJ1-1, with TRBD1 as a possible D gene (5 bases). This CDR3 is built from 15 residues. CDR1 SGHTA and CDR2 FQGNSA come from the germline V gene. V was shortened by 5 bases and J by 1 base, with 14 bases between the two germline ends. The CDR3 here is CASSPLAGTNTEAFF. The CDR3 DNA reads as TGTGCCAGCAGCCCTTTAGCGGGGACGAACACTGAAGCTTTCTTT.

The rearrangement joins TRBV28 to TRBJ1-5, with D perhaps matching TRBD1 (5 bases). Trimming shortened V by 6 bases and J by 0 bases, and 21 bases separated the two germline ends. The V gene's germline CDR1 is MDHEN and CDR2 SYDVKM. The CDR3 extends over 18 amino acids. CDR3 DNA sequence: TGTGCCAGCAGACCCGATCTCCCGGACATTAATAGCAATCAGCCCCAGCATTTT. Translated, it gives CASRPDLPDINSNQPQHF.

This clone was counted a few times. V and J are TRBV5-1 and TRBJ1-6; D is unresolved. In germline, CDR1 is SGHRS, CDR2 YFSETQ. The CDR3 spans 15 residues. V lost 1 base, J lost 7 bases, and 12 bases lay in between. This chain's CDR3 is CASSLRGRHNSPLHF. The CDR3 DNA follows: TGCGCCAGCAGCTTGCGGGGTCGCCACAATTCACCCCTCCACTTT.

This rearrangement joins TRBV7-3 to TRBJ1-1; unclear D gene. V was shortened by 5 bases and J by 10 bases, with 14 bases between the two germline ends. This CDR3 is built from 12 residues. Germline V CDR1 and CDR2: SGHTA, FQGTGA. The CDR3 loop is CASSPDSRGAFF. The CDR3 DNA is TGTGCCAGCAGCCCAGACTCCCGGGGAGCTTTCTTT.

V is TRBV6-1 and J is TRBJ2-7; 8 bases map to TRBD1. CDR3 length equals 15 residues. J lost 3 bases, V lost 6 bases, and 10 bases had no gene match. The germline CDR1 and CDR2 sequences are MNHNS and SASEGT. The CDR3 nucleotides read TGTGCCAGCAGGATACAGGGGGGCGCGGTCTACGAGCAGTACTTC. Protein sequence: CASRIQGGAVYEQYF.

The gene calls are TRBV27 and TRBJ1-3; TRBD1 matches 10 bases. Germline CDR1 reads MNHEY; CDR2 reads SMNVEV (reference sequence). This CDR3 has 16 amino acids. V lost 5 bases, J lost 0 bases, and 4 bases stayed unmatched. This CDR3 reads CASSPGTGVSGNTIYF. As DNA, the CDR3 is TGTGCCAGCAGTCCAGGGACAGGGGTCTCTGGAAACACCATATATTTT.

V is TRBV21-1 and J is TRBJ1-2. TRBV21-1 is deemed a pseudogene. This CDR3 has 14 residues. The CDR3 DNA reads as TGTGCCAGCAGCAAAAAAAGAGGGGTGTTTGGCTACACCTTC. This gives the protein CASSKKRGVFGYTF.

The chain links TRBV5-1 to TRBJ2-7, with D perhaps assigned TRBD1 or TRBD2 (6 bases each). Trimming removed 4 bases from V and 0 bases from J, with 20 bases in between. The CDR3 extends over 17 amino acids. The germline V gene encodes CDR1 SGHRS and CDR2 YFSETQ. Here the CDR3 DNA reads TGCGCCAGCAGCCCGAAGTCGTCGGGGGCGGGCTCCTACGAGCAGTACTTC. It is translated as CASSPKSSGAGSYEQYF.

The chain couples TRBV2 to TRBJ1-2; 7 nucleotides line up with TRBD1. CDR3 size: 14 residues. V dropped 2 bases and J dropped 8; count of bases not matched to a gene: 8. The germline CDR1 and CDR2 sequences are SNHLY and FYNNEI. The CDR3 is CASSEFEGARGYTF. Here the CDR3 DNA reads TGTGCCAGCAGTGAATTCGAGGGGGCGCGAGGCTACACCTTC.

Comment on this clone: At one end, the junction sequence differs from germline, possibly due to a read error. CDR3: CASREADRVTGELFF. The CDR3 nucleotides are TGTGCCAGCCGTGAAGCGGACAGGGTTACCGGGGAGCTGTTTTTT. The rearrangement uses TRBV6-1 and TRBJ2-2; TRBD1 matches 8 bases. The germline V gene encodes CDR1 MNHNS and CDR2 SASEGT. The CDR3 sequence is 15 residues long.

This chain joins TRBV25-1 and TRBJ1-5; 12 bases are a match to TRBD1. Germline V gene sequence: CDR1 MGHDK, CDR2 SYGVNS. CDR3 length equals 18 residues. V lost 3 bases and J lost 6; bases outside the gene matches: 12. DNA for the CDR3: TGTGCCAGCAGTGATCCTCCCCGGGACAGGGGGCGCGTTCAGCCCCAGCATTTT. Protein product: CASSDPPRDRGRVQPQHF.

This chain joins TRBV6-5 and TRBJ2-5, with no clear D. With 2 bases removed from V and 7 bases from J, the gap between germline ends came to 14 bases. The CDR3 spans 14 residues. Germline CDR1 is MNHEY and CDR2 is SVGAGI. DNA for the CDR3: TGTGCCAGCAGTTACGATGGAGTAGAAGTGACCCAGTACTTC. Its translation: CASSYDGVEVTQYF.

The chain uses TRBV11-2 and TRBJ2-2, with 8 bases aligning to TRBD2. V shed 5 bases and J 3 bases; nucleotides not matched to a gene: 14. Germline CDR1 SGHAT, CDR2 FQNNGV. The CDR3 sequence is 18 residues long. CDR3 in amino acids: CASSQEGGLAGDTGELFF. DNA of the CDR3: TGTGCCAGCAGCCAAGAGGGAGGGCTAGCGGGTGACACCGGGGAGCTGTTTTTT. Full variable domain (missing parts from reference TRBV11-2 and TRBJ2-2): EAGVAQSPRYKIIEKRQSVAFWCNPISGHATLYWYQQILGQGPKLLIQFQNNGVVDDSQLPKDRFSAERLKGVDSTLKIQPAKLEDSAVYLCASSQEGGLAGDTGELFFGEGSRLTVL.

The chain has TRBV6-5 and TRBJ2-5; tentative D call: TRBD1 (5 bases). The CDR3 loop spans 16 amino acids. The ends were cut back, 2 bases at V and 5 bases at J, with 18 bases in the middle. Looked up from germline, CDR1 is MNHEY and CDR2 is SVGAGI. CDR3 DNA: TGTGCCAGCAGTTACAGCAGGGTCGGTGCCAGCGAGACCCAGTACTTC. Amino acid sequence: CASSYSRVGASETQYF.

The chain couples TRBV28 to TRBJ1-4; TRBD1 matches 7 bases. The trim removed 2 bases at V and 7 bases at J, leaving 4 bases unmatched. The length of the CDR3 is 14 residues. The V gene's germline CDR1 is MDHEN and CDR2 SYDVKM. The CDR3 DNA is TGTGCCAGCAGTTTAGGTAGGGGGCGTGAAAAACTGTTTTTT. It translates to CASSLGRGREKLFF.